The next 31 T cell receptor beta chains were all read from a single sample in a study of CD4 T cells in relation to SARS-CoV-2 and coronaviruses. Measured with immunoSEQ multiplex PCR; TCRdb has only the in-frame clones, and not every one. The sample lists 15,000 to 20,000 clones; roughly 82% were seen once. Unexposed donor CD4+ T cells date from 2011-2018, before the COVID-19 pandemic. The cells were cultured for approximately 10 days before CD4+ T cells were isolated. Which antigens these TCRs recognize remains unknown. What was sequenced was CD4+ T cells from PBMCs, cultured in vitro. These receptors were taken from a human donor in good health.

J is TRBJ2-1 and V is TRBV9, with D unresolved. With 0 bases removed from V and 0 bases from J, the gap between germline ends came to 7 bases. There are 15 residues in the CDR3. Germline V lookup: CDR1 SGDLS, CDR2 YYNGEE. CDR3 bases: TGTGCCAGCAGCGTAGACCCGAGCTCCTACAATGAGCAGTTCTTC. As protein: CASSVDPSSYNEQFF. Full variable domain (missing parts from reference TRBV9 and TRBJ2-1): DSGVTQTPKHLITATGQRVTLRCSPRSGDLSVYWYQQSLDQGLQFLIQYYNGEERAKGNILERFSAQQFPDLHSELNLSSLELGDSALYFCASSVDPSSYNEQFFGPGTRLTVL.

V usage is TRBV6-2 or TRBV6-3 and J usage is TRBJ2-3; perhaps TRBD1 as D (5 bases). Germline-derived CDR1 and CDR2 are MNHEY and SVGEGT. CDR3 length: 14 amino acids. The V and J ends lost 1 base and 5 bases respectively, with 10 bases between them. The CDR3 nucleotides read TGTGCCAGCAGTTACTTTCAGGGTATAGATACGCAGTATTTT. Translation: CASSYFQGIDTQYF.

The chain uses TRBV30 and TRBJ1-2; D unclear. V was trimmed by 0 bases and J by 8 bases, leaving 10 bases between them. The CDR3 runs 12 residues. Germline CDR1 is GTSNPN and CDR2 is SVGIG (reference sequence). The CDR3 loop reads CAWSVPGQGYTF. The DNA of the CDR3 is TGTGCCTGGAGTGTACCAGGTCAGGGCTACACCTTC.

The chain has TRBV6-2 or TRBV6-3 and TRBJ1-4; D not certain. Germline V gives CDR1 MNHEY, CDR2 SVGEGT. The V end was cut by 0 bases, the J end by 0 bases, with 8 bases between. CDR3 length: 16 amino acids. CDR3 protein: CASSYSIRTTNEKLFF. In nucleotides, the CDR3 is TGTGCCAGCAGTTACTCGATACGGACAACTAATGAAAAACTGTTTTTT.

The gene calls are TRBV29-1 and TRBJ1-2; 7 bases line up with TRBD1. V shed 7 bases, J shed 5 bases, and the junction held 13 bases outside the gene matches. Germline CDR1 and CDR2: SQVTM and ANQGSEA. The CDR3 has 14 residues. CDR3 sequence: CSAQTGLLDYGYTF. Written as DNA, the CDR3 is TGCAGCGCCCAGACAGGGCTGCTAGATTATGGCTACACCTTC.

The rearrangement joins TRBV7-2 to TRBJ1-6, with D possibly being TRBD1 (5 bases). The CDR3 has 16 residues. Germline-derived CDR1 and CDR2 are SGHTA and FQGNSA. V was pared by 1 base and J by 0 bases, with 7 bases between. CDR3 DNA: TGTGCCAGCAGCTTAGAGGGGTTCTCCTATAATTCACCCCTCCACTTT. This translates into CASSLEGFSYNSPLHF.

The gene calls are TRBV28 and TRBJ1-5; D is uncertain. CDR3 length: 13 amino acids. V shed 6 bases and J shed 1 base, with 7 bases lying between them. From germline, CDR1 is MDHEN and CDR2 SYDVKM. CDR3 nucleotide sequence: TGTGCCAGCAGCCTAGACAGCAATCAGCCCCAGCATTTT. It codes for CASSLDSNQPQHF.

The chain has TRBV6-6 and TRBJ2-3; 7 positions match TRBD2. V gave up 4 bases and J gave up 6 bases; unmatched junction bases: 7. This CDR3 has 14 amino acids. The V gene's germline CDR1 is MNHNY and CDR2 SVGAGI (reference sequence). CDR3 sequence: CASSFRLAVDTQYF. The DNA for the CDR3 is TGTGCCAGCAGTTTCCGACTAGCCGTGGATACGCAGTATTTT.

V gene TRBV19 combines with J gene TRBJ1-5; TRBD1 is a possible D gene (5 bases). V lost 1 base to trimming and J lost 2 bases, with 9 bases between them. Germline CDR1 LNHDA, CDR2 SQIVND (reference sequence). CDR3 length equals 15 residues. The CDR3 sequence is CASSIAGGGNQPQHF. CDR3 nucleotide sequence: TGTGCCAGTAGTATAGCGGGGGGGGGCAATCAGCCCCAGCATTTT.

The chain couples TRBV5-1 to TRBJ2-3; 9 nucleotides agree with TRBD2. This CDR3 is 16 amino acids long. From germline, CDR1 is SGHRS and CDR2 YFSETQ. Trimming cost V 5 bases and J 2 bases; bases outside gene matches: 9. CDR3 amino acids: CASSWAGGVFTDTQYF. The CDR3 DNA sequence: TGCGCCAGCAGTTGGGCGGGGGGGGTTTTCACAGATACGCAGTATTTT.

The gene calls are TRBV29-1 and TRBJ1-2; 8 bases agree with TRBD1. Germline-derived CDR1 and CDR2 are SQVTM and ANQGSEA. The CDR3 totals 12 residues. V shed 7 bases, J shed 2 bases, and the junction held 3 bases outside the gene matches. The CDR3 DNA follows: TGCAGCGCCGACAGGGGCAACTATGGCTACACCTTC. This codes for CSADRGNYGYTF.

This clone turned up a few times. The V gene is TRBV7-2, the J gene TRBJ2-2; D is perhaps TRBD2 (6 bases). V was cut by 2 bases and J by 0 bases, with 10 bases left in between. This CDR3 is built from 16 residues. Germline V gene data show CDR1 as SGHTA and CDR2 as FQGNSA. The CDR3 is CASSLMAGTNTGELFF. The CDR3, as DNA: TGTGCCAGCAGCTTAATGGCGGGAACGAACACCGGGGAGCTGTTTTTT.

The rearrangement joins TRBV21-1 to TRBJ1-1; TRBD1, as called in the table, went unchecked against the DNA. TRBV21-1 is designated a pseudogene. CDR3 size: 21 residues. The CDR3 sequence is CASSTFNRDLDRKGMNTEAFF. The CDR3 DNA reads as TGTGCCAGCAGCACATTTAACCGGGACCTTGACAGGAAGGGGATGAACACTGAAGCTTTCTTT.

This rearrangement joins TRBV7-9 to TRBJ2-7, with 9 bases lining up with TRBD1. V shed 1 base, J shed 6 bases, and the junction held 7 bases outside the gene matches. Germline CDR1 reads SEHNR; CDR2 reads FQNEAQ (reference sequence). This CDR3 region has 15 residues. The CDR3 DNA sequence: TGTGCCAGCAGCTTAGGGGGACAGGGAGTCAGCGAGCAGTACTTC. Protein product: CASSLGGQGVSEQYF.

The CDR3 here is CASRTSSGANVLTF. The CDR3 coding sequence is TGCGCCAGCAGGACTAGTTCTGGGGCCAACGTCCTGACTTTC. The V call is TRBV5-1, the J call TRBJ2-6, with D maybe TRBD2 (6 bases). In germline, CDR1 is SGHRS, CDR2 YFSETQ. V lost 5 bases and J 1 base, leaving 7 bases between the germline ends. The CDR3 runs 14 residues.

This clone was picked up a small number of times. The chain is built from TRBV2 and TRBJ1-5; the D gene is possibly TRBD1 (5 bases). Germline values: CDR1 SNHLY, CDR2 FYNNEI. This CDR3 is 14 amino acids long. V lost 7 bases, J lost 6 bases, and 16 bases lay in between. The CDR3 region is CASKARQGGQPQHF. The CDR3 DNA sequence: TGTGCCAGCAAGGCCAGGCAGGGAGGTCAGCCCCAGCATTTT. The complete variable domain, with remaining parts taken from reference TRBV2 and TRBJ1-5, reads EPEVTQTPSHQVTQMGQEVILRCVPISNHLYFYWYRQILGQKVEFLVSFYNNEISEKSEIFDDQFSVERPDGSNFTLKIRSTKLEDSAMYFCASKARQGGQPQHFGDGTRLSIL.

The chain recombines TRBV12-3 or TRBV12-4 with TRBJ1-3; D ambiguous. V shed 2 bases and J shed 1 base, with 3 bases lying between them. The CDR3 is 13 residues long. CDR3 DNA sequence: TGTGCCAGCAGTTTATCGTCTGGAAACACCATATATTTT. Translation gives CASSLSSGNTIYF.

This clone is classed as large. The chain uses TRBV7-2 and TRBJ1-5; no definite D call. Trimming left V 5 bases short and J 4 bases short, with 6 bases between. The germline V gene encodes CDR1 SGHTA and CDR2 FQGNSA. The CDR3 consists of 12 residues. Written as DNA, the CDR3 is TGTGCCAGCAGCGTACAGAATCAGCCCCAGCATTTT. This encodes CASSVQNQPQHF.

This chain joins TRBV7-2 and TRBJ1-2; 10 bases fit TRBD1. J was trimmed by 7 bases and V by 5 bases; bases with no gene match: 10. Germline lookup yields CDR1 SGHTA and CDR2 FQGNSA. The CDR3 runs to 15 residues. Here the CDR3 DNA reads TGTGCCAGCAGCCCGAACGGACAGGGGGTAGGTGGCTACACCTTC. The encoded protein is CASSPNGQGVGGYTF.

The chain employs TRBV25-1 and TRBJ2-1, with 9 nucleotides matching TRBD2. V shed 1 base, J shed 0 bases, and the junction held 4 bases outside the gene matches. This CDR3 contains 17 residues. Germline-derived CDR1 and CDR2 are MGHDK and SYGVNS. The CDR3 nucleotides are TGTGCCAGCAGTGAATTCAGAGCGGGGGGCTCCTACAATGAGCAGTTCTTC. Translating it yields CASSEFRAGGSYNEQFF.

The chain has TRBV29-1 and TRBJ1-2; TRBD1 matches 7 bases. From germline, CDR1 is SQVTM and CDR2 ANQGSEA. This CDR3 is 12 amino acids long. V shed 7 bases, J shed 8 bases, and the junction held 10 bases outside the gene matches. CDR3 region: CSAVEGAEGYTF. CDR3 nucleotides: TGCAGCGCCGTGGAGGGGGCAGAAGGCTACACCTTC.

Concerning this clone itself: The same CDR3 is also encoded by other DNA sequences in this sample. The rearrangement links TRBV18 to TRBJ2-3, with D uncertain. V lost 6 bases to trimming and J lost 0 bases, with 4 bases between them. The CDR3 extends over 12 amino acids. Per germline, CDR1 KGHSH and CDR2 LQKENI. As DNA, the CDR3 is TGTGCCAGCTCCCCCAGCACAGATACGCAGTATTTT. Its translation is CASSPSTDTQYF.

This sequence joins TRBV5-1 and TRBJ1-2, with D hard to call. The germline CDR1 and CDR2 sequences are SGHRS and YFSETQ. Trimming left V 2 bases short and J 6 bases short, with 11 bases between. This CDR3 region has 13 residues. Written as DNA, the CDR3 is TGCGCCAGCAGCTTAGGACCTATGGATGGCTACACCTTC. Translated, it gives CASSLGPMDGYTF.

This sequence joins TRBV19 and TRBJ2-7, with TRBD1 matching 8 bases. Germline CDR1 is LNHDA and CDR2 is SQIVND (reference sequence). The V segment lost 5 bases and the J segment 4 bases; nucleotides outside the gene matches: 4. This CDR3 comprises 13 residues. Written as DNA, the CDR3 is TGTGCCAGTAGTCCGGACAGGGAATACGAGCAGTACTTC. Translated: CASSPDREYEQYF.

The chain uses TRBV27 and TRBJ2-3, with TRBD2 as a possible D gene (5 bases). The CDR3 sequence is 13 residues long. CDR1 and CDR2 from the germline V gene are MNHEY and SMNVEV (reference sequence). V was pared by 6 bases and J by 1 base, with 8 bases between. The CDR3 nucleotides read TGTGCCAGCAGCCGTAGCGGCACAGATACGCAGTATTTT. Its protein product is CASSRSGTDTQYF.

The chain uses TRBV29-1 and TRBJ2-1; 10 bases agree with TRBD1. Looked up from germline, CDR1 is SQVTM and CDR2 is ANQGSEA. The CDR3 extends over 14 amino acids. The J segment lost 9 bases and the V segment lost 6 bases, leaving 11 bases of the junction unmatched. CDR3 coding DNA: TGCAGCGTAAGGGGGACAGGGGCTGGTGGTGAGCAGTTCTTC. As protein: CSVRGTGAGGEQFF.

The chain links TRBV7-2 to TRBJ2-7, with a tentative D call TRBD2 (6 bases). This CDR3 has 15 residues. The V gene's germline CDR1 is SGHTA and CDR2 FQGNSA. Deletions cut 5 bases from V and 3 bases from J, with 17 bases between. The chain's CDR3 is CASSGGEAGFYEQYF. The CDR3 DNA is TGTGCCAGCAGCGGGGGAGAAGCGGGTTTCTACGAGCAGTACTTC.

J is TRBJ1-4 and V is TRBV4-2, with D maybe TRBD1 (5 bases). This CDR3 contains 17 residues. V lost 2 bases to trimming and J lost 3 bases, with 16 bases between them. The germline V gene has CDR1 LGHNA and CDR2 YNFKEQ. The chain's CDR3 is CASSQIGGAAANEKLFF. The CDR3 nucleotides are TGTGCCAGCAGCCAAATCGGCGGGGCCGCGGCTAATGAAAAACTGTTTTTT.

V and J are TRBV13 and TRBJ2-2, with D perhaps TRBD1 or TRBD2 (5 bases each). Trimming left V 1 base short and J 1 base short, with 7 bases between. Germline loops: CDR1 PRHDT, CDR2 FYEKMQ (reference sequence). The CDR3 consists of 15 residues. Written as DNA, the CDR3 is TGTGCCAGCAGCTTAGCGGGGCTGAACACCGGGGAGCTGTTTTTT. Translating gives CASSLAGLNTGELFF.

This chain links TRBV5-1 with TRBJ2-2, with D perhaps TRBD2 (6 bases). V was clipped by 1 base and J by 5 bases, with 12 bases between them. Germline CDR1 reads SGHRS; CDR2 reads YFSETQ. The CDR3 spans 15 residues. In nucleotides, the CDR3 is TGCGCCAGCAGCTTGACCGGGACTTCTACCGGGGAGCTGTTTTTT. As protein: CASSLTGTSTGELFF.

This clone was counted between two and nine times. This rearrangement joins TRBV10-3 to TRBJ2-3; no clear D gene. The CDR3 runs to 15 residues. Trimming removed 4 bases from V and 1 base from J, with 12 bases in between. From germline, CDR1 is ENHRY and CDR2 SYGVKD. For the CDR3, the DNA is TGTGCCATCAGTGTATCGAGAGAGGGCACAGATACGCAGTATTTT. Translating gives CAISVSREGTDTQYF.